Below, 13 T cell receptor beta chains from the same sample are listed, as sequenced in a study of cytomegalovirus exposure and HLA in healthy donors (dated by TCRdb to about 2017). Libraries came from the immunoSEQ multiplex PCR assay. A mixture of 60 forward primers for TCR Vbeta segments and 13 reverse primers for TCR Jbeta segments was used in the multiplex PCR. TCRdb retrieved this table from immuneACCESS and kept in-frame rearrangements only. Not all clones are present; in checked studies, unresolved V genes account for under half, and no reason is known for the remainder. In all, the sample holds approximately 170,000 clones, and about four fifths of those were seen once. 2.4% of the sample is held by the ten biggest clonotypes. Sequencing was carried out using PBMCs. The receptors shown here come from a male donor in good health and CMV-seronegative.

V usage is TRBV7-2 and J usage is TRBJ2-1; weak D call: TRBD2 (6 bases). The CDR3 contains 16 residues. The V end was cut by 6 bases, the J end by 0 bases, with 15 bases between. Looked up from germline, CDR1 is SGHTA and CDR2 is FQGNSA. This CDR3 is CASRPSGSGSYNEQFF. CDR3 nucleotides: TGTGCCAGCAGGCCCTCCGGGAGCGGCTCCTACAATGAGCAGTTCTTC.

The CDR3 DNA sequence: TGTGCCAGCAGCCAAGCTGTCGGGACTGGCGTCCTAGCCAAAAACATTCAGTACTTC. This sequence encodes CASSQAVGTGVLAKNIQYF. The chain uses TRBV14 and TRBJ2-4; D is possibly TRBD2 (6 bases). This CDR3 has 19 amino acids. Germline-derived CDR1 and CDR2 are SGHDN and FVKESK. V shed 1 base and J shed 0 bases, with 19 bases lying between them.

V usage is TRBV6-6 and J usage is TRBJ2-2; D gene unclear. The CDR3 is 13 amino acids. In germline, CDR1 is MNHNY, CDR2 SVGAGI (reference sequence). V dropped 7 bases and J dropped 0 bases, with 6 bases sitting between them. CDR3 sequence: CASTLPNTGELFF. The CDR3 region has the DNA TGTGCCAGCACACTCCCGAACACCGGGGAGCTGTTTTTT.

The V and J genes are TRBV6-1 and TRBJ2-7; 10 positions match TRBD1. With 6 bases clipped from V and 4 bases from J, the junction kept 6 bases outside the gene matches. From germline, CDR1 is MNHNS and CDR2 SASEGT. This CDR3 has 14 residues. The CDR3 loop is CASRAWDRGYEQYF. Written as DNA, the CDR3 is TGTGCCAGCAGGGCGTGGGACAGGGGATACGAGCAGTACTTC.

The CDR3 loop reads CASSRDRVGSSSYEQYF. CDR3 nucleotides: TGTGCCAGCAGCCGGGACAGGGTAGGGTCTAGCTCCTACGAGCAGTACTTC. This chain connects TRBV27 to TRBJ2-7; TRBD1 aligns across 9 bases. This CDR3 is built from 17 residues. CDR1 is MNHEY and CDR2 is SMNVEV in the germline V gene (reference sequence). V trimming: 6 bases; J trimming: 0 bases; junction bases outside the gene matches: 12.

This sequence joins TRBV6-5 and TRBJ2-1; possibly TRBD1 for D (6 bases). Trimming shortened V by 4 bases and J by 0 bases, and 13 bases separated the two germline ends. The CDR3 extends over 16 amino acids. From germline, CDR1 is MNHEY and CDR2 SVGAGI. In nucleotides, the CDR3 is TGTGCCAGCAGTTTCTCCGGGACAAACTCCTACAATGAGCAGTTCTTC. Translated, it gives CASSFSGTNSYNEQFF.

This rearrangement joins TRBV28 to TRBJ1-3; 9 bases line up with TRBD1. There are 21 residues in the CDR3. The germline CDR1 and CDR2 sequences are MDHEN and SYDVKM. V was pared by 2 bases and J by 7 bases, with 24 bases of the junction left unmatched. The CDR3 coding sequence is TGTGCCAGCAGTTTAAGTTTTCCGGGACAGGGCTTACCCTCTCTGGGTAACACCATATATTTT. This codes for CASSLSFPGQGLPSLGNTIYF.

This clone was counted once. The rearrangement joins TRBV29-1 to TRBJ2-2, with 8 bases fitting TRBD2. Germline trimming cut 4 bases from V and 7 bases from J; bases unmatched to any gene: 11. CDR1 is SQVTM, CDR2 ANQGSEA, per germline. CDR3 size: 15 residues. CDR3 sequence: CSVASGPMAGGELFF. The DNA of the CDR3 is TGCAGCGTTGCTAGCGGGCCCATGGCGGGCGGGGAGCTGTTTTTT.

This sequence joins TRBV28 and TRBJ2-4, with 9 positions matching TRBD2. Germline assignment: CDR1 MDHEN and CDR2 SYDVKM. The V gene end was trimmed by 2 bases and the J gene end by 7 bases; junction bases not matched to a gene: 9. The CDR3 covers 16 residues. The CDR3 reads CASSLGTSHRANIQYF. The CDR3 DNA sequence: TGTGCCAGCAGTTTAGGGACTAGCCACCGAGCCAACATTCAGTACTTC.

The CDR3: CASSPAGGIGEKLFF. CDR3 in DNA: TGTGCCAGCAGCCCTGCAGGGGGCATAGGTGAAAAACTGTTTTTT. The rearrangement uses TRBV7-2 and TRBJ1-4; 8 nucleotides match TRBD1. Trimming took 5 bases from V and 7 from J; bases not matched to a gene: 9. The CDR3 length is 15 residues. From germline, CDR1 is SGHTA and CDR2 FQGNSA.

The V gene is TRBV25-1, the J gene TRBJ2-2; TRBD1 matches 7 bases. V was clipped by 7 bases and J by 4 bases; unmatched bases: 6. CDR3 length: 14 residues. Germline V CDR1 and CDR2: MGHDK, SYGVNS. The CDR3 region is CASTGQKITGELFF. Written as DNA, the CDR3 is TGTGCCAGCACGGGACAGAAAATCACCGGGGAGCTGTTTTTT.

This clone was picked up a small number of times. The V call is TRBV6-4, the J call TRBJ2-1; 13 bases are a match to TRBD2. Per germline, CDR1 MRHNA and CDR2 SNTAGT. Unmatched junction bases numbered 6, after V lost 6 bases and J lost 7 bases. CDR3 size: 15 residues. CDR3 residues: CASSSTSGGANEQFF. CDR3 DNA sequence: TGTGCCAGCAGCTCAACTAGCGGGGGGGCGAATGAGCAGTTCTTC.

In its sample, this clone was seen once. This sequence joins TRBV5-4 and TRBJ1-6; tentatively, D is TRBD1 (5 bases). V lost 0 bases and J 8 bases, leaving 15 bases between the germline ends. CDR3 length equals 16 residues. The germline CDR1 and CDR2 sequences are SGHNT and YYREEE (reference sequence). The CDR3 region is CASSLAKKGLDSPLHF. Here the CDR3 DNA reads TGTGCCAGCAGCTTGGCAAAGAAGGGGTTGGATTCACCCCTCCACTTT.